This T cell receptor beta chain is from a study of T cell responses to AZD1222 COVID-19 vaccine. With regard to this clone: What it recognizes is unknown.

Overall study results and limits: Nearly half of the spike-specific TCRs reportedly recognize variant regions that carry no mutations. After two AZD1222 doses, spike-specific TCR breadth and depth rose versus day 0.

V gave up 8 bases and J gave up 12 bases; unmatched junction bases: 9. The CDR3 contains 11 residues. Only in-frame clones appear in the TCRdb table, and some are missing; sequencing was by immunoSEQ multiplex PCR. The sample contains roughly 99,000 clones, about 90% of which appear only once. This specimen was peripheral blood, taken on day 0 of AZD1222 vaccination. The clonotype was recovered from an adult in good health. This chain links TRBV12-3 or TRBV12-4 with TRBJ1-1, with TRBD1 matching 7 bases. CDR3 in amino acids: CASGKTGFPFF. The CDR3 coding sequence is TGTGCCAGCGGAAAGACAGGGTTTCCTTTCTTT.